These 31 T cell receptor beta chains share one sample of origin, sequenced in a study of T cells in localized non-small cell lung cancer. Repertoires were generated with immunoSEQ multiplex PCR, while TCRdb's copy carries only in-frame clones and drops some. The sample records about 11,000 clones, over 25% being singletons. The sequenced sample was lung tumor tissue, obtained before any cancer treatment. The receptors come from a man aged 40 to 70 with stage I lung adenocarcinoma.

This chain connects TRBV5-1 to TRBJ2-7; D possibly corresponds to TRBD1 (5 bases). The V gene's germline CDR1 is SGHRS and CDR2 YFSETQ. The CDR3 covers 14 residues. The germline V and J ends were trimmed by 4 bases and 2 bases, with 13 bases remaining between them. Written as DNA, the CDR3 is TGCGCCAGCAGCCCTTTCAGGGTCACCTACGAGCAGTACTTC. Its translation: CASSPFRVTYEQYF.

The genes are TRBV19 and TRBJ1-5; D is unclear. V was pared by 0 bases and J by 3 bases, with 9 bases between. Germline lookup yields CDR1 LNHDA and CDR2 SQIVND (reference sequence). The CDR3 runs 15 residues. The CDR3: CASSIENRVNQPQHF. The CDR3 DNA reads as TGTGCCAGTAGTATAGAGAATAGGGTCAATCAGCCCCAGCATTTT.

This clone was seen only a few times. The CDR3 reads CASREDRGMMNTEAFF. Written as DNA, the CDR3 is TGTGCCAGCAGGGAGGACAGGGGGATGATGAACACTGAAGCTTTCTTT. This chain links TRBV6-8 with TRBJ1-1; 10 nucleotides agree with TRBD1. The CDR3 length is 16 residues. J gave up 0 bases and V 6 bases, and 7 bases lay outside the gene matches. In germline, CDR1 is MNHGY, CDR2 SAAAGT.

The chain couples TRBV6-8 to TRBJ1-6; D is perhaps TRBD1 (6 bases). Germline CDR1 MNHGY, CDR2 SAAAGT. The CDR3 spans 13 residues. V gave up 5 bases and J gave up 10 bases, with 12 bases separating them. The CDR3 is CASSATGESPLHF. CDR3 nucleotide sequence: TGTGCCAGCAGTGCGACAGGAGAGTCACCCCTCCACTTT.

This sequence joins TRBV12-5 and TRBJ1-5, with TRBD1 as a possible D gene (6 bases). The CDR3 length is 14 residues. Germline lookup yields CDR1 LGHNT and CDR2 FRNRAP. Trimming took off 8 bases at V and 2 bases at J, with 13 bases between the two ends. CDR3 nucleotides: TGTGCTAGTCGACAGGAGAAAGGCAATCAGCCCCAGCATTTT. It yields the protein CASRQEKGNQPQHF.

The J gene is TRBJ2-7, the V gene TRBV6-8, with 7 bases fitting TRBD2. The junction had 4 bases not matched to a gene; V was cut back by 7 bases and J by 1 base. CDR3 length: 13 amino acids. Per germline, CDR1 MNHGY and CDR2 SAAAGT. CDR3 loop: CASMASGSYEQYF. In DNA, the CDR3 is TGTGCCAGCATGGCTAGCGGATCCTACGAGCAGTACTTC.

This sequence joins TRBV18 and TRBJ2-3, with a weak D call TRBD1 (6 bases). V was pared by 3 bases and J by 7 bases, with 8 bases between. The length of the CDR3 is 12 residues. Per germline, CDR1 KGHSH and CDR2 LQKENI. The CDR3: CASSPDSYTQYF. The CDR3, as DNA: TGTGCCAGCTCACCGGACAGCTATACGCAGTATTTT.

This rearrangement joins TRBV11-3 to TRBJ2-2, with 7 bases matching TRBD2. With V trimmed by 6 bases and J by 5 bases, 6 bases remained unmatched. CDR3 size: 14 residues. CDR1 is SGHNT and CDR2 is YENEEA in the germline V gene. The CDR3 is CASRPRESTGELFF. As DNA, the CDR3 is TGTGCCAGCAGGCCGCGGGAGTCAACCGGGGAGCTGTTTTTT. The variable domain in full, with the rest retrieved from reference TRBV11-3 and TRBJ2-2, is EAGVVQSPRYKIIEKKQPVAFWCNPISGHNTLYWYLQNLGQGPELLIRYENEEAVDDSQLPKDRFSAERLKGVDSTLKIQPAELGDSAVYLCASRPRESTGELFFGEGSRLTVL.

This chain joins TRBV9 and TRBJ2-1; 10 nucleotides match TRBD1. CDR3 length equals 15 residues. V dropped 0 bases and J dropped 5; count of bases not matched to a gene: 2. The germline V gene has CDR1 SGDLS and CDR2 YYNGEE. CDR3 protein: CASSVGTGGDNEQFF. The DNA of the CDR3 is TGTGCCAGCAGCGTAGGGACAGGGGGAGACAATGAGCAGTTCTTC. Full variable domain (remainder filled in from reference TRBV9 and TRBJ2-1): DSGVTQTPKHLITATGQRVTLRCSPRSGDLSVYWYQQSLDQGLQFLIQYYNGEERAKGNILERFSAQQFPDLHSELNLSSLELGDSALYFCASSVGTGGDNEQFFGPGTRLTVL.

This clone was picked up one time. The chain recombines TRBV18 with TRBJ2-2; D gene uncertain. Trimming pared 3 bases from V and 1 base from J, leaving 9 bases between. The CDR3 has 15 amino acids. The germline V gene encodes CDR1 KGHSH and CDR2 LQKENI. The CDR3 DNA follows: TGTGCCAGCTCACCTCCCTTTAGGAACACCGGGGAGCTGTTTTTT. Translated, it gives CASSPPFRNTGELFF.

The chain has TRBV9 and TRBJ1-2; tentative D call: TRBD1 (6 bases). Germline assignment: CDR1 SGDLS and CDR2 YYNGEE. This CDR3 contains 12 residues. V dropped 4 bases and J dropped 8 bases, with 12 bases sitting between them. The CDR3 DNA follows: TGTGCCAGCAGCTCCGGGACAAGGGGCTACACCTTC. Protein sequence: CASSSGTRGYTF.

CDR3 bases: TGCGCCAGCAGTGAGGGGTACGAGCAGTACTTC. As protein: CASSEGYEQYF. V gene TRBV10-1 combines with J gene TRBJ2-7; the D is unclear. The CDR3 length is 11 residues. From germline, CDR1 is WNHNN and CDR2 SYGVQD (reference sequence). The V gene lost 2 bases and the J gene lost 4 bases, with 3 bases spanning the gap.

The J gene is TRBJ1-1, the V gene TRBV6-8, with D possibly being TRBD1 (5 bases). V lost 5 bases to trimming and J lost 10 bases, with 20 bases between them. Per germline, CDR1 MNHGY and CDR2 SAAAGT. The CDR3 is 14 amino acids. The CDR3 coding sequence is TGTGCCAGCAGTAGGGATCCGGGGACGGCAGGAGCTTTCTTT. This gives the protein CASSRDPGTAGAFF.

A single count supports this clone. The chain is built from TRBV19 and TRBJ2-2; D perhaps matches TRBD1 (6 bases). The CDR3 spans 14 residues. Trimming shortened V by 5 bases and J by 5 bases, and 12 bases separated the two germline ends. Per germline, CDR1 LNHDA and CDR2 SQIVND (reference sequence). CDR3 nucleotide sequence: TGTGCCAGTAGTGCACAGGGCGAGACCGGGGAGCTGTTTTTT. This encodes CASSAQGETGELFF.

This clone has more than one count but fewer than ten. V and J are TRBV6-8 and TRBJ1-1; D is perhaps TRBD1 (5 bases). This CDR3 comprises 14 residues. The germline CDR1 and CDR2 sequences are MNHGY and SAAAGT. Trimming left V 5 bases short and J 9 bases short, with 19 bases between. CDR3 in DNA: TGTGCCAGCAGTGTACTCAGGGCTGGAGGGAAAGCTTTCTTT. Translating it yields CASSVLRAGGKAFF.

The count of this clone is one. In DNA form, the CDR3 reads TGTGCCAGCAGCCAATCAACAGGTCTCTTCTATGGCTACACCTTC. Translated, it gives CASSQSTGLFYGYTF. V and J are TRBV14 and TRBJ1-2; D might be TRBD1 (5 bases). Per the germline V gene, CDR1 is SGHDN and CDR2 is FVKESK. V lost 2 bases and J 4 bases, leaving 14 bases between the germline ends. The CDR3 totals 15 residues.

This clone appeared many times. The chain couples TRBV6-8 to TRBJ1-5, with D maybe TRBD1 (6 bases). The V gene lost 7 bases and the J gene lost 7 bases, with 14 bases spanning the gap. CDR3 length: 13 amino acids. Germline values: CDR1 MNHGY, CDR2 SAAAGT. The CDR3 DNA sequence: TGTGCCAGCACCGCGCAGGGGAGCCAGCCCCAGCATTTT. It encodes CASTAQGSQPQHF.

The chain carries TRBV6-1 and TRBJ1-2; D uncertain. The CDR3 spans 15 residues. Trimming took off 1 base at V and 2 bases at J, with 11 bases between the two ends. CDR1 and CDR2 (germline): MNHNS, SASEGT. CDR3 DNA sequence: TGTGCCAGCAGTGAAGTATTAGAGGTCAACTATGGCTACACCTTC. Translation: CASSEVLEVNYGYTF.

CDR3 in DNA: TGTGCCTGGAGTGCATCCGGGACAGGGAAAAATCAGCCCCAGCATTTT. This sequence encodes CAWSASGTGKNQPQHF. V and J are TRBV30 and TRBJ1-5; 9 positions agree with TRBD1. V lost 1 base to trimming and J lost 4 bases; unmatched junction nucleotides: 8. CDR1 is GTSNPN, CDR2 SVGIG, per germline (reference sequence). This CDR3 spans 16 amino acids.

This clone was counted a few times. J is TRBJ1-1 and V is TRBV9; D is possibly TRBD1 (6 bases). Trimming took 3 bases from V and 0 from J, leaving 9 bases between them. This CDR3 contains 14 residues. Germline V gene lookup returns CDR1 SGDLS and CDR2 YYNGEE. CDR3 region: CASSGTGMNTEAFF. Here the CDR3 DNA reads TGTGCCAGCAGCGGAACAGGGATGAACACTGAAGCTTTCTTT. The full variable domain, in which reference TRBV9 and TRBJ1-1 provide the parts outside the CDR3, is DSGVTQTPKHLITATGQRVTLRCSPRSGDLSVYWYQQSLDQGLQFLIQYYNGEERAKGNILERFSAQQFPDLHSELNLSSLELGDSALYFCASSGTGMNTEAFFGQGTRLTVV.

This clone was seen more than once but under ten times. This chain uses TRBV9 with TRBJ1-2; 7 bases fit TRBD1. The CDR3 runs to 15 residues. In germline, CDR1 is SGDLS, CDR2 YYNGEE. With 4 bases clipped from V and 3 bases from J, the junction kept 9 bases outside the gene matches. The CDR3 protein is CASSPKTGAYYGYTF. The CDR3 bases are TGTGCCAGCAGCCCTAAAACAGGGGCCTACTATGGCTACACCTTC.

The chain carries TRBV9 and TRBJ2-7; the D call may be TRBD1 or TRBD2 (5 bases each). CDR3 size: 17 residues. V gave up 7 bases and J gave up 3 bases, with 26 bases separating them. The germline gives CDR1 SGDLS, CDR2 YYNGEE. This chain's CDR3 is CASRQVVPGTDNYEQYF. Here the CDR3 DNA reads TGTGCCAGCCGTCAGGTAGTACCAGGGACGGACAACTACGAGCAGTACTTC.

The rearrangement joins TRBV6-8 to TRBJ2-2; 8 positions agree with TRBD1. Germline-derived CDR1 and CDR2 are MNHGY and SAAAGT. The CDR3 has 16 residues. V was pared by 2 bases and J by 3 bases, with 5 bases of the junction left unmatched. CDR3 DNA: TGTGCCAGCAGTTACGCCAGGGGGCAGGACACCGGGGAGCTGTTTTTT. As protein: CASSYARGQDTGELFF.

This clone came up once. The J gene is TRBJ1-2, the V gene TRBV19, with D hard to call. Trimming removed 3 bases at V and 4 bases at J, with 6 bases between. The CDR3 runs 12 residues. The germline V gene encodes CDR1 LNHDA and CDR2 SQIVND (reference sequence). In DNA, the CDR3 is TGTGCCAGTAGTATTTCAGGCTATGGCTACACCTTC. As protein: CASSISGYGYTF.

The rearrangement links TRBV18 to TRBJ2-2; D unresolved. The CDR3 length is 17 residues. The germline V and J ends were trimmed by 5 bases and 2 bases, with 18 bases remaining between them. The germline V gene has CDR1 KGHSH and CDR2 LQKENI. CDR3 sequence: CASSADVGVRNTGELFF. In nucleotides, the CDR3 is TGTGCCAGCTCAGCCGACGTTGGAGTCAGAAACACCGGGGAGCTGTTTTTT. The full variable domain, completed using reference TRBV18 and TRBJ2-2, is NAGVMQNPRHLVRRRGQEARLRCSPMKGHSHVYWYRQLPEEGLKFMVYLQKENIIDESGMPKERFSAEFPKEGPSILRIQQVVRGDSAAYFCASSADVGVRNTGELFFGEGSRLTVL.

This clone has a handful of counts. This chain connects TRBV11-3 to TRBJ1-3; no clear D. This CDR3 contains 14 residues. CDR1 and CDR2 from the germline V gene are SGHNT and YENEEA. Trimming left V 1 base short and J 0 bases short, with 4 bases between. CDR3 in DNA: TGTGCCAGCAGCTTAGGGTACTCTGGAAACACCATATATTTT. Its translation: CASSLGYSGNTIYF.

This clone was seen more than once but under ten times. The gene calls are TRBV6-8 and TRBJ2-7; no firm D call. This CDR3 is built from 13 residues. The V end lost 5 bases, the J end lost 2 bases, and 10 bases lay between the germline ends. From germline, CDR1 is MNHGY and CDR2 SAAAGT. The CDR3 coding sequence is TGTGCCAGCAGTCTCCGGGCCACCTACGAGCAGTACTTC. Its translation is CASSLRATYEQYF.

V usage is TRBV18 and J usage is TRBJ2-3; the match to TRBD1 covers 9 bases. This CDR3 is built from 13 residues. V dropped 3 bases and J dropped 5; count of bases not matched to a gene: 0. Germline V CDR1 and CDR2: KGHSH, LQKENI. CDR3 in amino acids: CASSPDRGDTQYF. The CDR3 nucleotides are TGTGCCAGCTCACCGGACAGGGGAGATACGCAGTATTTT.

This rearrangement joins TRBV14 to TRBJ1-2; D gene unclear. CDR1 and CDR2 (germline): SGHDN, FVKESK. The germline V and J ends were trimmed by 4 bases and 4 bases, with 7 bases remaining between them. This CDR3 contains 12 residues. For the CDR3, the DNA is TGTGCCAGCAGCCTATCAGCCTATGGCTACACCTTC. Amino acid sequence: CASSLSAYGYTF.

This chain links TRBV19 with TRBJ1-2; unclear D gene. Germline V lookup: CDR1 LNHDA, CDR2 SQIVND (reference sequence). The V gene lost 4 bases and the J gene lost 0 bases, with 9 bases spanning the gap. The CDR3 runs to 14 residues. The CDR3 region has the DNA TGTGCCAGTAGTACCGTAGGAACTAACTATGGCTACACCTTC. Protein sequence: CASSTVGTNYGYTF.

This clone was detected a few times. The rearrangement uses TRBV28 and TRBJ1-2; D perhaps matches TRBD1 (5 bases). The CDR3 is 15 amino acids. The germline V and J ends were trimmed by 4 bases and 3 bases, with 15 bases remaining between them. Germline lookup yields CDR1 MDHEN and CDR2 SYDVKM. The CDR3 sequence: CASSSDSATHYGYTF. The CDR3 DNA sequence: TGTGCCAGCAGTTCCGACAGTGCTACTCACTATGGCTACACCTTC.